A selection of T cell receptor beta chains follows, all from one sample in a study of T-cell memory formation after mild COVID-19. TCRdb reprocessed the 5' RACE reads with MiXCR, giving one entry per CDR3 protein. This table holds tens of thousands of distinct CDR3 sequences, over 5% found once. Sequencing was done on a sample of PBMCs or a T cell subset sorted from them (not recorded which). The receptor set was obtained from an adult who had mild COVID-19 (a few samples of this study predate the infection). Cell type and time point are not known. Each CDR3 is given without its conserved first and last residue. Each record gives: CDR3 length, J gene, D gene, V gene, CDR3 protein. D genes are given only for firm matches.

>12|TRBJ2-2|TRBD1|TRBV29-1
SVGGGKNTGELF
>10|TRBJ1-2|NA|TRBV29-1
SVLKGTYGYT
>14|TRBJ2-2|NA|TRBV5-1
ASSLVVRGTTGELF
>11|TRBJ1-1|NA|TRBV13
ASSLQGNTEAF
>11|TRBJ1-1|NA|TRBV4-3
ASSQVTDSEAF
>13|TRBJ1-1|TRBD1|TRBV14
ASSPQGAGYTEAF
>15|TRBJ1-5|TRBD1|TRBV7-2
ASSLALTGQLNQPQH
>13|TRBJ2-5|TRBD2|TRBV12-3/TRBV12-4
ASSLKGLAGETQY
>10|TRBJ1-5|NA|TRBV18
ASSPTNQPQH
>12|TRBJ2-1|NA|TRBV30
AWSAVGSYNEQF
>12|TRBJ2-7|NA|TRBV13
ASSSEDRTYEQY
>12|TRBJ2-5|TRBD2|TRBV6-2/TRBV6-3
ASGAAGSQETQY
>9|TRBJ2-3|NA|TRBV7-9
ASSLVGTQY
>15|TRBJ2-4|TRBD2|TRBV19
ASPGRLAGEAKNIQY
>12|TRBJ1-1|TRBD1|TRBV20-1
SAKKQGVDTEAF
>9|TRBJ2-7|TRBD1|TRBV7-2
ASSLGQGQY
>14|TRBJ2-3|TRBD2|TRBV20-1
SARGGLAGPTDTQY
>14|TRBJ2-2|NA|TRBV24-1
AIMTAEGSGTGELF
>11|TRBJ1-1|NA|TRBV4-1
ASSQDRTGEAF
>13|TRBJ1-1|NA|TRBV6-6
ASRDQGRRNTEAF
>14|TRBJ1-2|TRBD1|TRBV7-2
ASSVWDRAAIYGYT
>10|TRBJ2-7|TRBD1|TRBV7-9
ASSATGDEQY
>14|TRBJ1-5|NA|TRBV5-1
ASSWGDPGANQPQH
>12|TRBJ2-1|NA|TRBV9
ASSVEGNRDEQF
>14|TRBJ2-5|TRBD2|TRBV9
ASSATSGGKKETQY
>14|TRBJ2-1|TRBD2|TRBV5-5
ASSLVGSGGRNEQF
>17|TRBJ2-6|TRBD1|TRBV5-1
ASSSNRILDRAGANVLT
>12|TRBJ2-1|TRBD2|TRBV11-2
ASSPLSGHNEQF
>16|TRBJ2-1|TRBD2|TRBV5-1
ASSTGLAGGGTYNEQF
>12|TRBJ2-7|TRBD2|TRBV7-6
ASSPGGGSYEQY
>13|TRBJ2-5|NA|TRBV30
AWTLQGYSSETQY
>13|TRBJ2-5|NA|TRBV5-1
ASSGGRGAGETQY
>13|TRBJ1-6|TRBD1|TRBV12-3/TRBV12-4
ASSFENRGNSPLH
>15|TRBJ2-7|NA|TRBV2
ASSERGLVLRFYEQY
>10|TRBJ2-1|NA|TRBV7-9
ASSLAYNEQF
>20|TRBJ2-4|NA|TRBV12-3/TRBV12-4
ASSPGAALSPSRSLAKNIQY
>14|TRBJ1-5|NA|TRBV7-2
ASSLMGASNNQPQH
>12|TRBJ2-7|TRBD1|TRBV5-6
ASSPSGTGNEQY
>11|TRBJ2-1|NA|TRBV4-2
ASSQGTRVEQF
>11|TRBJ2-7|TRBD2|TRBV6-6
ASSYASGGQQY
>11|TRBJ2-2|NA|TRBV18
ASSPRGTGELF
>12|TRBJ1-6|NA|TRBV20-1
SARYGQMDSPLH
>14|TRBJ2-3|TRBD2|TRBV4-2
ASSQALGVAGDTQY
>13|TRBJ2-2|NA|TRBV3-1
ASSQGAGAAGELF
>12|TRBJ2-5|TRBD2|TRBV4-1
ASSQESGEGTQY
>13|TRBJ1-2|NA|TRBV6-6
ASSYLGAVNYGYT
>11|TRBJ1-1|NA|TRBV6-5
ASRLTRNTEAF
>11|TRBJ2-7|NA|TRBV25-1
ASSEYGTYEQY
>13|TRBJ1-5|NA|TRBV4-1
ASSQDMTTSQPQH
>14|TRBJ2-1|TRBD2|TRBV6-5
ASRGLAGGRTYEQF
>12|TRBJ2-1|TRBD2|TRBV20-1
SASVQRGGNEQF
>14|TRBJ2-3|TRBD2|TRBV9
ASSLQRGAPQDTQY